These T cell receptor beta chains were read from a single sample in a study of control samples from healthy donors and cancer patients. Data came from immunoSEQ multiplex PCR; TCRdb stores just in-frame clones and leaves some out. The sample holds 95,000 to 130,000 clones, 88% seen once. The material sequenced was blood. All receptors derive from an older woman in good health. The CDR3 runs from the conserved cysteine through the conserved F or W. The D gene is left open where the match is weak. Where a row states a size, it is once, few, many or the class of an expanded clone; other rows omit it.

V gene: TRBV20-1
J gene: TRBJ2-7
clone size: NA
D gene: NA
CDR3 protein: CSAGDGYEQYF
CDR3 DNA: TGCAGTGCTGGGGACGGATACGAGCAGTACTTC

V gene: TRBV10-2
J gene: TRBJ1-5
clone size: NA
D gene: NA
CDR3 protein: CASRDTGNQPQHF
CDR3 DNA: TGCGCCAGCAGGGATACAGGGAATCAGCCCCAGCATTTT

V gene: TRBV11-2
J gene: TRBJ1-2
clone size: NA
D gene: NA
CDR3 protein: CAGRDIDGYTF
CDR3 DNA: TGTGCCGGACGGGACATTGATGGCTACACCTTC

V gene: TRBV5-1
J gene: TRBJ2-1
clone size: NA
D gene: TRBD2
CDR3 protein: CASSLAGVAGYNEQFF
CDR3 DNA: TGCGCCAGCAGCTTGGCCGGGGTAGCGGGGTACAATGAGCAGTTCTTC

V gene: TRBV19
J gene: TRBJ1-6
clone size: NA
D gene: NA
CDR3 protein: CASSDAGSSYNSPLHF
CDR3 DNA: TGTGCCAGTAGTGACGCAGGGAGCTCCTATAATTCACCCCTCCACTTT

V gene: TRBV9
J gene: TRBJ2-1
clone size: NA
D gene: TRBD2
CDR3 protein: CASSALAGPRNEQFF
CDR3 DNA: TGTGCCAGCAGCGCCCTAGCGGGTCCACGCAATGAGCAGTTCTTC

V gene: TRBV18
J gene: TRBJ1-1
clone size: NA
D gene: NA
CDR3 protein: CASSPGLGRRNTEAFF
CDR3 DNA: TGTGCCAGCTCACCTGGATTGGGACGGAGGAACACTGAAGCTTTCTTT

V gene: TRBV11-2
J gene: TRBJ1-2
clone size: NA
D gene: NA
CDR3 protein: CASSLRSAGAVGYTF
CDR3 DNA: TGTGCCAGCAGCTTAAGATCTGCGGGGGCAGTTGGCTACACCTTC

V gene: TRBV2
J gene: TRBJ1-4
clone size: NA
D gene: TRBD1
CDR3 protein: CASTGDRGEKLFF
CDR3 DNA: TGTGCCAGCACCGGGGACAGGGGGGAAAAACTGTTTTTT

V gene: TRBV5-4
J gene: TRBJ2-5
clone size: NA
D gene: TRBD1
CDR3 protein: CASSSGGQGQETQYF
CDR3 DNA: TGTGCCAGCAGCTCGGGGGGACAGGGACAAGAGACCCAGTACTTC

V gene: TRBV28
J gene: TRBJ1-2
clone size: NA
D gene: NA
CDR3 protein: CASVTQNYGYTF
CDR3 DNA: TGTGCCAGCGTTACCCAGAATTATGGCTACACCTTC

V gene: TRBV5-1
J gene: TRBJ2-1
clone size: NA
D gene: NA
CDR3 protein: CASRETDYNEQFF
CDR3 DNA: TGCGCCAGCAGGGAGACAGATTACAATGAGCAGTTCTTC

V gene: TRBV29-1
J gene: TRBJ2-5
clone size: NA
D gene: NA
CDR3 protein: CSIQDSGEETQYF
CDR3 DNA: TGCAGCATCCAAGACAGTGGGGAAGAGACCCAGTACTTC

V gene: TRBV9
J gene: TRBJ2-1
clone size: NA
D gene: NA
CDR3 protein: CASSSSREQFF
CDR3 DNA: TGTGCCAGCAGCTCAAGCCGTGAGCAGTTCTTC

V gene: TRBV29-1
J gene: TRBJ2-1
clone size: NA
D gene: TRBD1
CDR3 protein: CSSGQGANEQFF
CDR3 DNA: TGCAGCTCGGGACAGGGGGCGAATGAGCAGTTCTTC

V gene: TRBV5-1
J gene: TRBJ2-3
clone size: NA
D gene: TRBD2
CDR3 protein: CASIMSGGSTDTQYF
CDR3 DNA: TGCGCCAGCATAATGAGCGGGGGAAGCACAGATACGCAGTATTTT

V gene: TRBV3-1/TRBV3-2
J gene: TRBJ2-3
clone size: NA
D gene: NA
CDR3 protein: CASSQGRQGTGPDTQYF
CDR3 DNA: TGTGCCAGCAGCCAAGGCAGGCAAGGAACAGGCCCAGATACGCAGTATTTT

V gene: TRBV6-5
J gene: TRBJ2-1
clone size: NA
D gene: TRBD2
CDR3 protein: CASSYPGLAGNEQFF
CDR3 DNA: TGTGCCAGCAGTTACCCGGGACTAGCGGGGAATGAGCAGTTCTTC

V gene: TRBV5-4
J gene: TRBJ2-7
clone size: NA
D gene: NA
CDR3 protein: CASSLGGFYEQYF
CDR3 DNA: TGTGCCAGCAGCTTGGGTGGCTTCTACGAGCAGTACTTC

V gene: TRBV6-5
J gene: TRBJ2-7
clone size: NA
D gene: NA
CDR3 protein: CASSRDGAYEQYF
CDR3 DNA: TGTGCCAGCAGCCGGGACGGAGCCTACGAGCAGTACTTC

V gene: TRBV4-1
J gene: TRBJ1-2
clone size: NA
D gene: NA
CDR3 protein: CASSQDLHDYGYTF
CDR3 DNA: TGCGCCAGCAGCCAAGATCTGCACGACTATGGCTACACCTTC

V gene: TRBV7-2
J gene: TRBJ1-1
clone size: NA
D gene: NA
CDR3 protein: CASSLGHLNTEAFF
CDR3 DNA: TGTGCCAGCAGCTTAGGGCATCTGAACACTGAAGCTTTCTTT

V gene: TRBV27
J gene: TRBJ2-5
clone size: NA
D gene: NA
CDR3 protein: CASSVHPGTAQETQYF
CDR3 DNA: TGTGCCAGCAGTGTCCACCCCGGGACGGCGCAAGAGACCCAGTACTTC

V gene: TRBV28
J gene: TRBJ2-2
clone size: NA
D gene: NA
CDR3 protein: CASCGRGVAGELFF
CDR3 DNA: TGTGCCAGTTGTGGAAGAGGGGTTGCCGGGGAGCTGTTTTTT

V gene: TRBV5-6
J gene: TRBJ2-1
clone size: NA
D gene: NA
CDR3 protein: CASSFGQTQFF
CDR3 DNA: TGTGCCAGCAGCTTCGGGCAAACGCAGTTCTTC

V gene: TRBV5-4
J gene: TRBJ1-3
clone size: NA
D gene: NA
CDR3 protein: CASSSIESGNTIYF
CDR3 DNA: TGTGCCAGCAGCAGTATCGAGTCTGGAAACACCATATATTTT

V gene: TRBV11-1
J gene: TRBJ2-7
clone size: few
D gene: NA
CDR3 protein: CASSSRGIEQYF
CDR3 DNA: TGTGCCAGCAGCTCCAGGGGTATCGAGCAGTACTTC

V gene: TRBV27
J gene: TRBJ1-5
clone size: few
D gene: NA
CDR3 protein: CASSFSPNQPQHF
CDR3 DNA: TGTGCCAGCAGTTTTTCCCCTAATCAGCCCCAGCATTTT

V gene: TRBV5-4
J gene: TRBJ1-1
clone size: NA
D gene: NA
CDR3 protein: CASSLTSAVSEAFF
CDR3 DNA: TGTGCCAGCAGCTTGACTTCTGCGGTGTCTGAAGCTTTCTTT

V gene: TRBV10-3
J gene: TRBJ1-1
clone size: NA
D gene: NA
CDR3 protein: CAISEPNTGWTEAFF
CDR3 DNA: TGTGCCATCAGTGAGCCTAATACAGGGTGGACTGAAGCTTTCTTT

V gene: TRBV6-5
J gene: TRBJ1-1
clone size: NA
D gene: NA
CDR3 protein: CASSYGDTSTEAFF
CDR3 DNA: TGTGCCAGCAGTTACGGGGACACAAGCACTGAAGCTTTCTTT

V gene: TRBV10-3
J gene: TRBJ1-3
clone size: NA
D gene: NA
CDR3 protein: CAISEREGVGNTIYF
CDR3 DNA: TGTGCCATCAGTGAAAGAGAAGGGGTTGGAAACACCATATATTTT

V gene: TRBV6-5
J gene: TRBJ2-5
clone size: NA
D gene: NA
CDR3 protein: CASSYSDRKETQYF
CDR3 DNA: TGTGCCAGCAGTTACTCTGATAGGAAAGAGACCCAGTACTTC

V gene: TRBV29-1
J gene: TRBJ1-1
clone size: once
D gene: NA
CDR3 protein: CSVPDRGDTEAFF
CDR3 DNA: TGCAGCGTCCCTGATAGGGGCGACACTGAAGCTTTCTTT

V gene: TRBV12-3/TRBV12-4
J gene: TRBJ1-1
clone size: once
D gene: NA
CDR3 protein: CASSLTLNTEAFF
CDR3 DNA: TGTGCCAGCAGTTTGACCTTAAACACTGAAGCTTTCTTT

V gene: TRBV21-1
J gene: TRBJ1-4
clone size: NA
D gene: NA
CDR3 protein: CASSSKRGRGKMLVTNEKLFF
CDR3 DNA: TGTGCCAGCAGCAGTAAAAGGGGCAGGGGAAAAATGCTGGTAACTAATGAAAAACTGTTTTTT

V gene: TRBV6-5
J gene: TRBJ1-4
clone size: NA
D gene: TRBD1
CDR3 protein: CASSYSQGGRGSELFF
CDR3 DNA: TGTGCCAGCAGTTACTCTCAGGGGGGCCGTGGGTCGGAACTGTTTTTT

V gene: TRBV29-1
J gene: TRBJ2-2
clone size: NA
D gene: TRBD1
CDR3 protein: CSVSNPTGAVTGELFF
CDR3 DNA: TGCAGCGTTAGTAACCCGACAGGGGCGGTCACCGGGGAGCTGTTTTTT

V gene: TRBV5-8
J gene: TRBJ2-5
clone size: NA
D gene: NA
CDR3 protein: CASSLAHAETQYF
CDR3 DNA: TGTGCCAGCAGCTTGGCCCATGCGGAGACCCAGTACTTC

V gene: TRBV3-1/TRBV3-2
J gene: TRBJ1-1
clone size: NA
D gene: NA
CDR3 protein: CASSQDRAITNRAAEAFF
CDR3 DNA: TGTGCCAGCAGCCAAGATCGGGCCATTACCAATAGAGCCGCTGAAGCTTTCTTT

V gene: TRBV2
J gene: TRBJ2-1
clone size: NA
D gene: TRBD1
CDR3 protein: CASSETWDRRDEQFF
CDR3 DNA: TGTGCCAGCAGTGAAACTTGGGACAGGCGCGATGAGCAGTTCTTC

V gene: TRBV7-8
J gene: TRBJ1-3
clone size: NA
D gene: NA
CDR3 protein: CASSLGRQSSGNTIYF
CDR3 DNA: TGTGCCAGCAGCTTAGGTCGCCAGTCCTCTGGAAACACCATATATTTT

V gene: TRBV10-1
J gene: TRBJ2-3
clone size: NA
D gene: TRBD2
CDR3 protein: CASSETSGGAADTQYF
CDR3 DNA: TGCGCCAGCAGTGAGACTAGCGGGGGGGCGGCAGATACGCAGTATTTT

V gene: TRBV9
J gene: TRBJ2-3
clone size: medium-sized
D gene: NA
CDR3 protein: CASSATLVGTDTQYF
CDR3 DNA: TGTGCCAGCAGCGCTACCCTTGTGGGGACAGATACGCAGTATTTT

V gene: TRBV7-3
J gene: TRBJ1-1
clone size: few
D gene: NA
CDR3 protein: CASSSSWGTEAFF
CDR3 DNA: TGTGCCAGCAGCTCCTCCTGGGGCACTGAAGCTTTCTTT

V gene: TRBV10-3
J gene: TRBJ2-7
clone size: NA
D gene: NA
CDR3 protein: CAISGDISNEQYF
CDR3 DNA: TGTGCCATCAGTGGGGACATATCCAACGAGCAGTACTTC

V gene: TRBV7-9
J gene: TRBJ2-7
clone size: NA
D gene: NA
CDR3 protein: CASSPLLASYEQYF
CDR3 DNA: TGTGCCAGCAGCCCGCTTCTGGCCTCCTACGAGCAGTACTTC

V gene: TRBV4-1
J gene: TRBJ1-2
clone size: NA
D gene: NA
CDR3 protein: CASSQDRGTNYGYTF
CDR3 DNA: TGCGCCAGCAGCCAAGATCGGGGAACTAACTATGGCTACACCTTC

V gene: TRBV7-9
J gene: TRBJ1-1
clone size: NA
D gene: NA
CDR3 protein: CASSFGGDTEAFF
CDR3 DNA: TGTGCCAGCAGCTTCGGGGGAGACACTGAAGCTTTCTTT

V gene: TRBV7-9
J gene: TRBJ2-7
clone size: NA
D gene: TRBD1
CDR3 protein: CASSLYEGAYEQYF
CDR3 DNA: TGTGCCAGCAGCTTATATGAGGGGGCTTACGAGCAGTACTTC

V gene: TRBV6-6
J gene: TRBJ2-2
clone size: NA
D gene: NA
CDR3 protein: CASSYGAGELFF
CDR3 DNA: TGTGCCAGCAGTTATGGCGCGGGGGAGCTGTTTTTT

V gene: TRBV7-2
J gene: TRBJ2-7
clone size: NA
D gene: TRBD2
CDR3 protein: CASSPYRRGASYEQYF
CDR3 DNA: TGTGCCAGCAGCCCCTACCGGCGGGGGGCTTCCTACGAGCAGTACTTC

V gene: TRBV24-1
J gene: TRBJ2-7
clone size: NA
D gene: NA
CDR3 protein: CATSDLTGAGQYF
CDR3 DNA: TGTGCCACCAGTGATTTGACAGGCGCAGGGCAGTACTTC

V gene: TRBV7-6
J gene: TRBJ1-6
clone size: NA
D gene: NA
CDR3 protein: CASSKTSGPNSPLHF
CDR3 DNA: TGTGCCAGCAGCAAAACGTCGGGACCCAATTCACCCCTCCACTTT

V gene: TRBV6-1
J gene: TRBJ1-4
clone size: NA
D gene: NA
CDR3 protein: CASSERSGGREKLFF
CDR3 DNA: TGTGCCAGCAGTGAACGGTCAGGCGGACGTGAAAAACTGTTTTTT